This T cell receptor beta chain was captured in a study of blood T cell repertoires in COVID-19. Study-wide context: Specimens from acute and convalescent COVID-19 originated in the United States, Italy and Spain. From T cells, B-cell-depleted T cells, or PBMCs came the material, which was cDNA or gDNA.

Per the original data handling: Reference gene primer amplification yielded estimated nucleated cell counts. Assay: immunoSEQ multiplex PCR; the TCRdb copy retains only in-frame clones and omits some. D and trimming come from the DNA, and the V and J calls and clone size come from that table. This table holds some 99,000 clones, approximately 87% found once. Germline CDR1 and CDR2: KGHSH and LQKENI. This CDR3 has 12 amino acids. Trimming removed 3 bases from V and 11 bases from J, with 13 bases in between. Sequencing was performed on peripheral blood. This clonotype originated in a woman in her fifties or sixties with acute or convalescent COVID-19. V and J are TRBV18 and TRBJ1-1; D might be TRBD1 (6 bases). This chain's CDR3 is CASSPPGAGAFF. The CDR3 DNA is TGTGCCAGCTCACCCCCAGGGGCCGGGGCTTTCTTT. The full variable domain, completed using reference TRBV18 and TRBJ1-1, is NAGVMQNPRHLVRRRGQEARLRCSPMKGHSHVYWYRQLPEEGLKFMVYLQKENIIDESGMPKERFSAEFPKEGPSILRIQQVVRGDSAAYFCASSPPGAGAFFGQGTRLTVV.